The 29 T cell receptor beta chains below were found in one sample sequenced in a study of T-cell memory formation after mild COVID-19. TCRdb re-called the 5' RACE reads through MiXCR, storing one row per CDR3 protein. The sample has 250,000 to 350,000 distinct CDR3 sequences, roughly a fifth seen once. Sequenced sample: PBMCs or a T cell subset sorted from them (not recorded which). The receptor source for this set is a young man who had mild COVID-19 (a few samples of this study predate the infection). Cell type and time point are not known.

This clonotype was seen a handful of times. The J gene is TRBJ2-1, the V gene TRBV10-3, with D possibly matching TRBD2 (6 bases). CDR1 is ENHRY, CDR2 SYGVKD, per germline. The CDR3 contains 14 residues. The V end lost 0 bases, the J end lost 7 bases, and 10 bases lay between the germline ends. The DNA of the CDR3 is TGTGCCATCAGTGAGTCCGGGACTCGGAATGAGCAGTTCTTC. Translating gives CAISESGTRNEQFF.

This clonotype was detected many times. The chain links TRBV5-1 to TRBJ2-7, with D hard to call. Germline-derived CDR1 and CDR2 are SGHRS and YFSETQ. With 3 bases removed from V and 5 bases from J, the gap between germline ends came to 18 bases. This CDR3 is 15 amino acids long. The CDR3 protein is CASSYVSGPGNEQYV. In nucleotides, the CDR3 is TGCGCCAGCAGCTATGTATCCGGGCCTGGGAACGAGCAGTACGTC.

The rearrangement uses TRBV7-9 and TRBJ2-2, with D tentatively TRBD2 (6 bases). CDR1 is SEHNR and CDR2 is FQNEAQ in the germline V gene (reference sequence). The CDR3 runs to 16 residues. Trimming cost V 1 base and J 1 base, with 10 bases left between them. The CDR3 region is CASSLVPGVNTGELFF. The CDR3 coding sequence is TGTGCCAGCAGCTTAGTTCCGGGAGTGAACACCGGGGAGCTGTTTTTT.

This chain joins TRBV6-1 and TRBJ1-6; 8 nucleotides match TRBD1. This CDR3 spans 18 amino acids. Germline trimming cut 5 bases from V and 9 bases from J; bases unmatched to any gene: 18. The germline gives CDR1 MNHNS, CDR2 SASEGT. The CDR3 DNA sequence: TGTGCCAGCAGTACCTTGGACAGGGAAATCCGACTCATTTCACCCCTCCACTTT. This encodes CASSTLDREIRLISPLHF.

As DNA, the CDR3 is TGTGCCAGCAGTTTCTACCAGGTTATGAACACTGAAGCTTTCTTT. This translates into CASSFYQVMNTEAFF. V usage is TRBV12-3 or TRBV12-4 and J usage is TRBJ1-1; D gene unclear. V was shortened by 3 bases and J by 0 bases, with 11 bases between the two germline ends. The CDR3 sequence is 15 residues long.

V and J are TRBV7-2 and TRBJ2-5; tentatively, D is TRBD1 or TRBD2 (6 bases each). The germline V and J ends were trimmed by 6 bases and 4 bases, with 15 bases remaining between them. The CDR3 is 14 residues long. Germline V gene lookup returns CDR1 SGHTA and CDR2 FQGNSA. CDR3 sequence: CASRDRRGSETQYF. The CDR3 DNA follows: TGTGCCAGCAGAGATCGGAGGGGGTCAGAGACCCAGTACTTC.

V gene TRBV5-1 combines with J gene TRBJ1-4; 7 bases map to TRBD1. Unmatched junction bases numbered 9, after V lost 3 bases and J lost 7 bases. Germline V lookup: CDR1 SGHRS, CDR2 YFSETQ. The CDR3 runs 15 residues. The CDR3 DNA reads TGCGCCAGCAGCTATAACAGGGGAGGCGGTGAAAAACTGTTTTTT. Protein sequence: CASSYNRGGGEKLFF.

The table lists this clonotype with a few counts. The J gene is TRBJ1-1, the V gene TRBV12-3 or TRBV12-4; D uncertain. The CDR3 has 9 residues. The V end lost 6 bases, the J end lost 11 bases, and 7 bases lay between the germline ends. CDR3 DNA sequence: TGTGCCAGCAGCCCCCCCGCTTTCTTT. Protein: CASSPPAFF.

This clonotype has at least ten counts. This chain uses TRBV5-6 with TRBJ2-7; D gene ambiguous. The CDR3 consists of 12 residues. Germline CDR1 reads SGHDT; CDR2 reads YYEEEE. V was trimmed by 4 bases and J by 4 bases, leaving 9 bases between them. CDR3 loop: CASSRDGYEQYF. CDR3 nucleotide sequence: TGTGCCAGCAGCCGCGACGGGTACGAGCAGTACTTC.

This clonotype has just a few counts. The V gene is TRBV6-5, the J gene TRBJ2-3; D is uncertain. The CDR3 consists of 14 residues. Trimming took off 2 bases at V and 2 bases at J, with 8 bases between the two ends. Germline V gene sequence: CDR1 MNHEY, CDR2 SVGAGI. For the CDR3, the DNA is TGTGCCAGCAGTTACGGCCACCCCACAGATACGCAGTATTTT. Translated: CASSYGHPTDTQYF.

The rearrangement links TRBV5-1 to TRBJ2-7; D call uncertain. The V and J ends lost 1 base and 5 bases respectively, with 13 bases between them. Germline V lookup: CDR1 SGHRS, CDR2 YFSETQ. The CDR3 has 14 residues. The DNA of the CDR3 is TGCGCCAGCAGCTTGTCGTCCGGACCCGACGAGCAGTACGTC. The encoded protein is CASSLSSGPDEQYV.

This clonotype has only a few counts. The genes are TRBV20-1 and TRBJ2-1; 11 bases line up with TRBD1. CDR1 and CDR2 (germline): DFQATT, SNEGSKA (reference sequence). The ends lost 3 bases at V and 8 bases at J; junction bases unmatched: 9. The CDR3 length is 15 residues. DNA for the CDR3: TGCAGTGCTAGTGGACGGGACAGGGGGTACCATGAGCAGTTCTTC. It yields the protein CSASGRDRGYHEQFF.

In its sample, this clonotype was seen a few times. DNA for the CDR3: TGCAGTGCTATGACGGGTTACGAGCAGTACTTC. Its translation: CSAMTGYEQYF. This chain connects TRBV20-1 to TRBJ2-7; D gene uncertain. This CDR3 region has 11 residues. Trimming stripped 4 bases from V and 4 bases from J, with 8 bases between. Per the germline V gene, CDR1 is DFQATT and CDR2 is SNEGSKA (reference sequence).

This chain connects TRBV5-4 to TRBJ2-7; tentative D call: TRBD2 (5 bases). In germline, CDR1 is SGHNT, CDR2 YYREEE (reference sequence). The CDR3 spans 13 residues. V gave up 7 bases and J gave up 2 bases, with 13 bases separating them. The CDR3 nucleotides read TGTGCCAGCGGCCCTTGGGGAGCCTACGAGCAGTACTTC. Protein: CASGPWGAYEQYF.

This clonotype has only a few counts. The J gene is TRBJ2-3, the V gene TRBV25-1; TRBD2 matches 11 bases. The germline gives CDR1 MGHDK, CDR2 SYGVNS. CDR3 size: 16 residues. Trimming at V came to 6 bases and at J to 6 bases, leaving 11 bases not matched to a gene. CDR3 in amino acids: CASSPQVAGGLDTQYF. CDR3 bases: TGTGCCAGCAGCCCACAGGTAGCGGGGGGGCTGGATACGCAGTATTTT.

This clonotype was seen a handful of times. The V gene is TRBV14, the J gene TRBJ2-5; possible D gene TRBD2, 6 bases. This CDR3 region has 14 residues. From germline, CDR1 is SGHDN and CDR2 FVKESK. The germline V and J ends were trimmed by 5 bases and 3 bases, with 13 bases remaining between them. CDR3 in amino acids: CASSSLWGEETQYF. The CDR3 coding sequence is TGTGCCAGCAGCTCTCTTTGGGGGGAAGAGACCCAGTACTTC.

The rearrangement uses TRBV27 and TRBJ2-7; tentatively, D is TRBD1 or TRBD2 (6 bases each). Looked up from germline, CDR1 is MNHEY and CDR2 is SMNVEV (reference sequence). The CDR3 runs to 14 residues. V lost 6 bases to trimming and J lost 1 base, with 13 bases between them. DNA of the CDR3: TGTGCCAGCAGACCGTCGGGGGCTTCCTACGAGCAGTACGTC. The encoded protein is CASRPSGASYEQYV.

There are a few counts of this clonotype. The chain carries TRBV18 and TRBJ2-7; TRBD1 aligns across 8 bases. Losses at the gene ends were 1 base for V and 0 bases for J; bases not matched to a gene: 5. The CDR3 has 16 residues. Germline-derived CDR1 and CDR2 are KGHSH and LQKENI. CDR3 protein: CASSPLGQGSSYEQYF. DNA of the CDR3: TGTGCCAGCTCACCACTAGGACAGGGAAGCTCCTACGAGCAGTACTTC.

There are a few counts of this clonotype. CDR3 sequence: CASSSSGGSYEQYF. Here the CDR3 DNA reads TGTGCCAGCAGCTCGTCAGGGGGTTCCTACGAGCAGTACTTC. The chain employs TRBV7-6 and TRBJ2-7; 7 bases match TRBD1. The CDR3 contains 14 residues. V dropped 4 bases and J dropped 1; count of bases not matched to a gene: 4. The germline CDR1 and CDR2 sequences are SGHVS and FNYEAQ.

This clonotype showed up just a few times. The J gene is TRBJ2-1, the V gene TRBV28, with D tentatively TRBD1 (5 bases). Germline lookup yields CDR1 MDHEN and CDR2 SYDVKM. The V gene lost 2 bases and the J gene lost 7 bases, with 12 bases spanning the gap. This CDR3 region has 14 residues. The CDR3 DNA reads TGTGCCAGCAGTTTAATCCAGGGTCGGAATGAGCAGTTCTTC. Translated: CASSLIQGRNEQFF.

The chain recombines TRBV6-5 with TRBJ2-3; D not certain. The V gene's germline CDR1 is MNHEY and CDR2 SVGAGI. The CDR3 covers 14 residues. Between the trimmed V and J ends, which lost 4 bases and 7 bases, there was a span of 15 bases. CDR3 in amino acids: CASSSLLDGNTQYF. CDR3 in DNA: TGTGCCAGCAGTTCTCTCTTGGACGGAAATACGCAGTATTTT.

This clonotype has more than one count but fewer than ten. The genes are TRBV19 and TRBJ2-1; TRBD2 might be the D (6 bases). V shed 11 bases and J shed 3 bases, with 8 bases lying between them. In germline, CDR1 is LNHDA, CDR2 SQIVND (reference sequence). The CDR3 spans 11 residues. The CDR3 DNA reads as TGTGCCTCGCGGGACTACAATGAGCAGTTCTTC. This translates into CASRDYNEQFF.

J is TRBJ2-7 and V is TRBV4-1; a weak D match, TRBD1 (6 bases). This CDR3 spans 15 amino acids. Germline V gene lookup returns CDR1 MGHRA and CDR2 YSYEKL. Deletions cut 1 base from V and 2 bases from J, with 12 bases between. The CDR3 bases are TGCGCCAGCAGCCAAGGGCAGGGGTTAACCTACGAGCAGTACTTC. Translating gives CASSQGQGLTYEQYF.

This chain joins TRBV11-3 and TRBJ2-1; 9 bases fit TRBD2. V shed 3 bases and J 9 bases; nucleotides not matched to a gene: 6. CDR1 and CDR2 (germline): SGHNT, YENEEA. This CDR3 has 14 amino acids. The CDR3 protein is CASSFGLAGAEQFF. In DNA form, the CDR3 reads TGTGCCAGCAGCTTCGGCTTAGCGGGAGCTGAGCAGTTCTTC.

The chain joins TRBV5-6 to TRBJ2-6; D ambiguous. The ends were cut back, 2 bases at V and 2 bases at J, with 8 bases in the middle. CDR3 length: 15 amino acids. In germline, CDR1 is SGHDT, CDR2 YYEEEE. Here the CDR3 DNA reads TGTGCCAGCAGCTTTCTTACAGCTGGGGCCAACGTCCTGACTTTC. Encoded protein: CASSFLTAGANVLTF.

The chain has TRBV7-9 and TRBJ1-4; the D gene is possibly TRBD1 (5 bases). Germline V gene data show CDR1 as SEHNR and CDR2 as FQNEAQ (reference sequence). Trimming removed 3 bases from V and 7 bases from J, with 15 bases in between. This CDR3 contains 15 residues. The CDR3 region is CASSFTQGSGEKLFF. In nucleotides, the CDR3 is TGTGCCAGCAGCTTTACCCAGGGCTCCGGTGAAAAACTGTTTTTT.

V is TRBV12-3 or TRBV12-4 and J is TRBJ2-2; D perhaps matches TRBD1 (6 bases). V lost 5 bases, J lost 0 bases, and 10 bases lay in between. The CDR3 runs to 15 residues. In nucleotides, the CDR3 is TGTGCCAGCAGTACACAGGGCTCGAACACCGGGGAGCTGTTTTTT. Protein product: CASSTQGSNTGELFF.

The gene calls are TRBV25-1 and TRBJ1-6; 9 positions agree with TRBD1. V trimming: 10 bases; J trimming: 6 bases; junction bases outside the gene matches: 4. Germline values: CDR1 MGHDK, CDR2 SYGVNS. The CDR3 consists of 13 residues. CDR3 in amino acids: CATQGQGNSPLHF. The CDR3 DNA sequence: TGTGCCACTCAGGGACAGGGTAATTCACCCCTCCACTTT.

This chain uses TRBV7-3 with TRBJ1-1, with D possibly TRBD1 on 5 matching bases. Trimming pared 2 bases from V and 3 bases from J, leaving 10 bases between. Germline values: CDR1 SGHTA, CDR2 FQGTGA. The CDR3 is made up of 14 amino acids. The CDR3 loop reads CASSLERGDTEAFF. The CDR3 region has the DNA TGTGCCAGCAGCTTAGAACGAGGGGACACTGAAGCTTTCTTT. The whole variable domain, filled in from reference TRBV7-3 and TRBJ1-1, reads GAGVSQTPSNKVTEKGKYVELRCDPISGHTALYWYRQSLGQGPEFLIYFQGTGAADDSGLPNDRFFAVRPEGSVSTLKIQRTERGDSAVYLCASSLERGDTEAFFGQGTRLTVV.